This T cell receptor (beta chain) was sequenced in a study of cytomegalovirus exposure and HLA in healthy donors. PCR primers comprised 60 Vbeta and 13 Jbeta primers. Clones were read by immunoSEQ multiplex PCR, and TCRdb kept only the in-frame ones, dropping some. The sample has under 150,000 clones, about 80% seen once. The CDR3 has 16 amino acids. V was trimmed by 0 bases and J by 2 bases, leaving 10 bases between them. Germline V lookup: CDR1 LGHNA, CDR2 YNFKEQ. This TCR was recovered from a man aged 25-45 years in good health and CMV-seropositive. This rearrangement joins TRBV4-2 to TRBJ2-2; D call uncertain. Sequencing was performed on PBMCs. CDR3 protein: CASSQDPDINTGELFF. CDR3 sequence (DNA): TGTGCCAGCAGCCAAGATCCCGACATTAACACCGGGGAGCTGTTTTTT.